The 12 T cell receptor beta chains below were found in one sample sequenced in a study of T cells expressing NK-cell markers. Following a re-call of the 5' RACE reads, TCRdb has one entry per CDR3 protein and lacks DNA. Its clone listing holds 500,000 or so distinct CDR3 sequences. Specimen: blood T cells: a sorted CD56 or NKG2C T cell subset, CD4+ or CD8+ T cells, or bulk PBMC T cells (not recorded which). The receptors originated from a man aged 18 to 35 in good health.

The chain joins TRBV28 to TRBJ2-2; absent DNA, TCRdb's TRBD2 call cannot be checked. CDR1 and CDR2 (germline): MDHEN, SYDVKM. This CDR3 is 14 amino acids long. CDR3 protein: CASSLPSDPGELFF.

This chain joins TRBV19 and TRBJ1-5; TCRdb designates TRBD1, a call that cannot be tested without DNA. The CDR3 spans 15 residues. The germline CDR1 and CDR2 sequences are LNHDA and SQIVND (reference sequence). The CDR3 reads CASTRGQGPDQPQHF.

This chain uses TRBV4-2 with TRBJ2-1; the TCRdb call, TRBD1, lacks DNA for checking. The germline V gene encodes CDR1 LGHNA and CDR2 YNFKEQ. This CDR3 is 14 amino acids long. CDR3 residues: CASHELGRPNEQFF.

The V call is TRBV28, the J call TRBJ2-1; the TRBD1 assignment by TCRdb is unverifiable without DNA. The CDR3 runs to 14 residues. CDR1 and CDR2 (germline): MDHEN, SYDVKM. This chain's CDR3 is CASSLPGWGNEQFF.

The chain uses TRBV29-1 and TRBJ2-1; the TRBD2 assignment by TCRdb is unverifiable without DNA. The CDR3 loop spans 15 amino acids. Looked up from germline, CDR1 is SQVTM and CDR2 is ANQGSEA. CDR3 residues: CSVEGFREGRNEQFF.

This chain connects TRBV29-1 to TRBJ1-2; the D call of TRBD1 rests on TCRdb alone, since no DNA is present to check it. Germline lookup yields CDR1 SQVTM and CDR2 ANQGSEA. The length of the CDR3 is 12 residues. CDR3 region: CSSDRANYGYTF.

This sequence joins TRBV4-1 and TRBJ2-7; TCRdb returns TRBD1, unconfirmable since there is no DNA. The CDR3 extends over 15 amino acids. CDR1 is MGHRA, CDR2 YSYEKL, per germline. This chain's CDR3 is CASSQEGPGTYEQYF.

V gene TRBV7-8 combines with J gene TRBJ2-1; TCRdb outputs TRBD1, but without DNA this stays unchecked. Germline V lookup: CDR1 SGHVS, CDR2 FQNEAQ. The CDR3 loop spans 11 amino acids. The CDR3: CASSPPGAWFF.

The V gene is TRBV29-1, the J gene TRBJ2-1; TCRdb's D gene call, TRBD2, goes unchecked for lack of DNA. The CDR3 totals 14 residues. CDR1 is SQVTM, CDR2 ANQGSEA, per germline. The CDR3 reads CSVGGTSRGDEQFF.

J is TRBJ1-6 and V is TRBV15; TCRdb reports TRBD1, a call that lacks DNA to check it against. The CDR3 sequence is 14 residues long. CDR1 and CDR2 from the germline V gene are LNHNV and YYDKDF (reference sequence). CDR3 sequence reads: CATRSETDNSPLHF.

This chain connects TRBV7-3 to TRBJ2-2. The germline V gene encodes CDR1 SGHTA and CDR2 FQGTGA. The CDR3 sequence is 15 residues long. CDR3 protein: CASSPVGANTGELFF. The whole variable domain, remainder taken from reference TRBV7-3 and TRBJ2-2, is GAGVSQTPSNKVTEKGKYVELRCDPISGHTALYWYRQSLGQGPEFLIYFQGTGAADDSGLPNDRFFAVRPEGSVSTLKIQRTERGDSAVYLCASSPVGANTGELFFGEGSRLTVL.

The chain links TRBV5-1 to TRBJ1-1. CDR3 length equals 14 residues. Per the germline V gene, CDR1 is SGHRS and CDR2 is YFSETQ. The CDR3 reads CASSLIWENTEAFF.